The rows below give T cell receptor beta chains drawn from one sample of a study of molecular identifiers for immune sequencing clone quantification. TCRdb passed the PCR reads through MiXCR, listing each CDR3 protein once. The data show hundreds of thousands of distinct CDR3 sequences, 25% seen once. The sample consisted of naive CD8+ T cells from blood, with Jurkat cell RNA spiked in. These receptors were obtained from a human donor in good health. Some libraries in this study had Jurkat cell RNA spiked in. Each CDR3 is given with its conserved first and last residue. Each record gives: clone size, J gene, D gene, V gene, CDR3 DNA, CDR3 protein. The D gene is left open where the match is weak. Only some rows state a clone size, as once, few, many or a class for expanded clones.

>many|TRBJ1-5|NA|TRBV5-6
TGTGCCAGCAGCCTCATGGAGGCTGGTCAGCCCCAGCATTTT
CASSLMEAGQPQHF
>many|TRBJ2-3|NA|TRBV4-3
TGCGCCAGCAGCCCCGGGGCCAACACAGATACGCAGTATTTT
CASSPGANTDTQYF
>NA|TRBJ2-1|TRBD2|TRBV20-1
TGCAGTGCTAGAGGAAAACTAGCGGGAGTGTCAAATGAGCAGTTCTTC
CSARGKLAGVSNEQFF
>NA|TRBJ2-7|NA|TRBV20-1
TGCAGTGCCTCGGACCTCGGCTACGAGCAGTACTTC
CSASDLGYEQYF
>many|TRBJ2-7|NA|TRBV9
TGTGCCAGCAGCGGTACCCCCGGGACCGCCGGTCGCGAGCAGTACTTC
CASSGTPGTAGREQYF
>NA|TRBJ2-3|NA|TRBV19
TGTGCCAGTAGTCGACTGGTGATTGCAGATACGCAGTATTTT
CASSRLVIADTQYF
>many|TRBJ1-1|TRBD1|TRBV6-5
TGTGCCAGCAGTTACCCAGGGGGGAACACTGAAGCTTTCTTT
CASSYPGGNTEAFF
>NA|TRBJ2-1|NA|TRBV5-1
TGCGCCAGCAGCTTGTCAGGCTGGGGGAATGAGCAGTTCTTC
CASSLSGWGNEQFF
>few|TRBJ2-5|NA|TRBV12-3/TRBV12-4
TGTGCCAGCAAGAGCGACTCCGGGGAGACCCAGTACTTC
CASKSDSGETQYF
>many|TRBJ2-7|NA|TRBV20-1
TGCAGTGCTACCACGTACGCCTACGAGCAGTACTTC
CSATTYAYEQYF
>few|TRBJ1-2|NA|TRBV4-1
TGCGCCAGCAGCCAAGTCTCGGACTTTCAACCCTATGGCTACACCTTC
CASSQVSDFQPYGYTF
>many|TRBJ2-7|TRBD2|TRBV29-1
TGCAGCGTTGTTCTAGCGGGGGACTACGAGCAGTACTTC
CSVVLAGDYEQYF
>NA|TRBJ1-1|TRBD1|TRBV11-2
TGTGCCAGCAGCTTAGGACGAACGGCAGGGGGCTCTGAAGCTTTCTTT
CASSLGRTAGGSEAFF
>few|TRBJ1-1|NA|TRBV27
TGTGCCAGCAGTGTGACAGATAACACTGAAGCTTTCTTT
CASSVTDNTEAFF
>few|TRBJ1-1|TRBD1|TRBV6-2/TRBV6-3
TGTGCCAGCAGTTACTCGCGCCCCACCGGGACAGGAGGCACTGAAGCTCTCTTT
CASSYSRPTGTGGTEALF
>NA|TRBJ1-4|NA|TRBV28
TGTGCCAGCAGTCCTTATCTCCTCGGGGAGTCAACTAATGAAAAACTGTATTTT
CASSPYLLGESTNEKLYF
>few|TRBJ1-4|NA|TRBV12-5
TGTGCTAGTGGTTTGGAAACTTTGCGGGGCTTCTCTTTT
CASGLETLRGFSF
>NA|TRBJ2-1|NA|TRBV25-1
TGTGCCAGCAGCTTATCAGGCCCCTTAGGTTACAATGAGCAGTTCTTC
CASSLSGPLGYNEQFF
>few|TRBJ1-1|NA|TRBV6-2/TRBV6-3
TGTGCCAGCAGTTACCCTGCTGACAGTAACACTGAAGCTTTCTTT
CASSYPADSNTEAFF
>many|TRBJ2-3|TRBD1|TRBV12-3/TRBV12-4
TGTGCCAGCAGTTCCAACGCGTGGGCCCCCGGACAGGGTATCGCAGATACGCAGTATTTT
CASSSNAWAPGQGIADTQYF
>few|TRBJ2-5|NA|TRBV7-6
TGTGCCAGCAGCGAGGGCCGTCAGACCCAGTACTTC
CASSEGRQTQYF
>many|TRBJ1-1|NA|TRBV14
TGTGCCAGCAGCCAACAAGGGGTCTTCGGCACTGAAGCTTTCTTT
CASSQQGVFGTEAFF
>NA|TRBJ2-4|NA|TRBV12-3/TRBV12-4
TGTGCCAGCAGTTTTCTCGTCCAGGGTCGGTCGGACATTCAGTACTTC
CASSFLVQGRSDIQYF
>NA|TRBJ1-2|TRBD1|TRBV12-3/TRBV12-4
TGTGCCAGCAGTTATACCCCCAGTCTGACAGGGGGCAATAACTATGGCTACACCTTC
CASSYTPSLTGGNNYGYTF
>NA|TRBJ1-4|NA|TRBV7-9
TGTGCCAGCAGCTTAGTGTCCCCAGGGTTAAGGGAAAAACTGTTTTTT
CASSLVSPGLREKLFF
>once|TRBJ1-2|NA|TRBV2
TGTGCCAGCAGTGGGTGGACCCTCGGAGGCTACACCTTC
CASSGWTLGGYTF
>few|TRBJ2-7|NA|TRBV12-3/TRBV12-4
TGTGCCAGCAGTTTAGCTAGCGCCGCCTACGAGCTGTACTTC
CASSLASAAYELYF
>few|TRBJ2-1|NA|TRBV5-5
TGTGCCAGCAGCTTGGATCATGCTGGCGCGGGAAGAGAGCAGTTCTTC
CASSLDHAGAGREQFF
>many|TRBJ2-7|NA|TRBV6-6
TGTGCCAGCAGTGAGGACTTCTACGAGCAGTACTTC
CASSEDFYEQYF
>NA|TRBJ2-7|NA|TRBV28
TGTGCCAGCGGTTACGAGGGGGTGAGGTCCTACGAGCAGTACTTC
CASGYEGVRSYEQYF
>NA|TRBJ2-5|NA|TRBV10-3
TGTGCCATCAGCGACGGGCTACAAGAGACCCAGTACTTC
CAISDGLQETQYF
>few|TRBJ1-1|TRBD1|TRBV15
TGTGCCACCAGCCCCCAGTCCGGGACAGTCACTGAAGCTTTCTTT
CATSPQSGTVTEAFF
>NA|TRBJ2-7|TRBD1|TRBV25-1
TGTGCCAGCAGTGCGACGGGACAGGGGCCCTACGAGCAGTACTTC
CASSATGQGPYEQYF
>NA|TRBJ2-7|NA|TRBV3-1
TGTGCCAGCAGCCATAACCCGTGGGACTACGAGCAGTACTTC
CASSHNPWDYEQYF
>NA|TRBJ2-7|NA|TRBV6-2/TRBV6-3
TGTGCCGGCAGTCCCGGGACATACTACGAGCAGTACTTC
CAGSPGTYYEQYF
>few|TRBJ1-5|NA|TRBV21-1
TGTGCCAGCAGCCTCACTGCCGGGAGAGGGGAGCAGCCCCAGCATTTT
CASSLTAGRGEQPQHF
>NA|TRBJ1-6|NA|TRBV5-6
TGTGCCAGCAGCTGGGGGACCGGTTCCTATAATTCACCCCTCCACTTT
CASSWGTGSYNSPLHF
>few|TRBJ2-3|TRBD2|TRBV15
TGTGCCACCAGCAGAGATTGGCTAGCGGGACCCACAGATACGCAGTATTTT
CATSRDWLAGPTDTQYF
>many|TRBJ2-3|NA|TRBV27
TGTGCCAGCAGTTTATCTTGGCCTTACACAGATACGCAGTATTTT
CASSLSWPYTDTQYF